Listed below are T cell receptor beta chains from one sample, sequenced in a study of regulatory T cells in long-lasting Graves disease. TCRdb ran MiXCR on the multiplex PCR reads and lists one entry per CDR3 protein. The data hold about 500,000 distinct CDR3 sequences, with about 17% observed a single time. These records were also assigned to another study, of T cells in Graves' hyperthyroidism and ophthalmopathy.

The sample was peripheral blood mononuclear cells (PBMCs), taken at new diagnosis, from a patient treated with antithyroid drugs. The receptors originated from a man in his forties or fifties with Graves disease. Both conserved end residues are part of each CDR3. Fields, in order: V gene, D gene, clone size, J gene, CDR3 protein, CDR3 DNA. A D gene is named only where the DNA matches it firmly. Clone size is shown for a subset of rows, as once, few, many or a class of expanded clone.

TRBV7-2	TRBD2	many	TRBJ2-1	CASSSPLAGGYNEQFF	TGTGCCAGCAGCTCCCCCCTAGCGGGAGGGTACAATGAGCAGTTCTTC
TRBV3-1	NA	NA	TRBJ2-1	CASSQVVSGGEQFF	TGTGCCAGCAGCCAAGTGGTTAGCGGTGGTGAGCAGTTCTTC
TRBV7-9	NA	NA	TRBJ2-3	CASSPWTDFADTQYF	TGTGCCAGCAGCCCCTGGACAGATTTCGCAGATACGCAGTATTTT
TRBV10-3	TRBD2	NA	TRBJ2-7	CAISASGSSSYEQYF	TGTGCCATCAGTGCTAGCGGGAGTAGCTCCTACGAGCAGTACTTC
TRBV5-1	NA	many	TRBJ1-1	CASSDGRTEAFF	TGCGCCAGCAGCGACGGGAGAACTGAAGCTTTCTTT
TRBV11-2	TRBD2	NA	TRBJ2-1	CASSPDLAGGEDEQFF	TGTGCCAGCAGCCCCGATTTAGCGGGGGGGGAGGATGAGCAGTTCTTC
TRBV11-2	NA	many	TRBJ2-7	CASSSPGTHLSYEQYF	TGTGCCAGCAGTTCACCCGGGACCCACCTTTCCTACGAGCAGTACTTC
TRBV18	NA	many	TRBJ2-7	CASSPRDTSYEQYF	TGTGCCAGCTCACCACGGGACACCTCCTACGAGCAGTACTTC
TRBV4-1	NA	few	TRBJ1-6	CASSQDRGDKSSYNSPLHF	TGCGCCAGCAGCCAAGATCGGGGGGATAAGAGCTCCTATAATTCACCCCTCCACTTT
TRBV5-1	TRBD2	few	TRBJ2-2	CASRPTSAKNTGELFF	TGCGCCAGCAGACCTACTAGCGCGAAGAACACCGGGGAGCTGTTTTTT
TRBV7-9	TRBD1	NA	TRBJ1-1	CASSLRTGDMNTEAFF	TGTGCCAGCAGCTTAAGGACAGGGGACATGAACACTGAAGCTTTCTTT
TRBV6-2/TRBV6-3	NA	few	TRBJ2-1	CASSYAQGTYNEQFF	TGTGCCAGCAGTTACGCACAAGGGACTTACAATGAGCAGTTCTTC
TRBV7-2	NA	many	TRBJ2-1	CASSLAGVGEQFF	TGTGCCAGCAGCTTAGCAGGGGTTGGTGAGCAGTTCTTC
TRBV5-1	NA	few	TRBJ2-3	CASNRGRGLDTQYF	TGCGCCAGCAACAGGGGGAGGGGGCTAGATACGCAGTATTTT
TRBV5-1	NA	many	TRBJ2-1	CASRLVQNEQFF	TGCGCCAGCAGGTTAGTTCAGAATGAGCAGTTCTTC
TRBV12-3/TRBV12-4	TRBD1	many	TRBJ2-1	CASSPGQGFSRITDNEQFF	TGTGCCAGCAGCCCGGGACAGGGATTCTCACGGATTACCGACAATGAGCAGTTCTTC
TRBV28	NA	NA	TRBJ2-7	CASSPRGGNWYEQYF	TGTGCCAGCAGTCCTCGTGGGGGGAATTGGTACGAGCAGTACTTC
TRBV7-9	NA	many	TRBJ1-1	CASSSTDTLLNTEAFF	TGTGCCAGCAGCTCCACGGACACCTTGTTGAACACTGAAGCTTTCTTT
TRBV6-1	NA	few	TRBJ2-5	CASRREETQYF	TGTGCCAGCAGGCGAGAAGAGACCCAGTACTTC
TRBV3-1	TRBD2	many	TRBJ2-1	CASSPGGAGGPRYNEQFF	TGTGCCAGCAGCCCCGGGGGAGCGGGAGGGCCCAGGTACAATGAGCAGTTCTTC
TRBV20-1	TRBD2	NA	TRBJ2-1	CSARSGRIDDEQFF	TGCAGTGCCCGTAGCGGGAGGATTGACGATGAGCAGTTCTTC
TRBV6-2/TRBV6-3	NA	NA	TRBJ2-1	CASSPLATRGEQFF	TGTGCCAGCAGTCCCCTGGCTACCAGGGGTGAGCAGTTCTTC
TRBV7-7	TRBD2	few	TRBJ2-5	CASSAGGAPIETQYF	TGTGCTAGCAGCGCGGGAGGGGCACCTATAGAGACCCAGTACTTC
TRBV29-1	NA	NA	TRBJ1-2	CSVEPGGFYGYTF	TGCAGCGTTGAACCTGGCGGGTTCTATGGCTACACCTTC
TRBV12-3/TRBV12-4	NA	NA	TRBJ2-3	CASSEFGPCTDTQYF	TGTGCCAGCAGTGAATTTGGGCCTTGCACAGATACGCAGTATTTT
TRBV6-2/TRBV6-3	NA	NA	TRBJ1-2	CASSEAGDGYTF	TGTGCCAGCAGTGAAGCGGGGGATGGCTACACCTTC
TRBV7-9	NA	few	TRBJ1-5	CASSFEGFQPQHF	TGTGCCAGCAGCTTTGAGGGGTTTCAGCCCCAGCATTTT
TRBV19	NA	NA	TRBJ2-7	CASSVRDELSYEQYF	TGTGCCAGTAGTGTCCGGGACGAACTCTCCTACGAGCAGTACTTC